This TCR beta chain was profiled in a study of regulatory T cells in long-lasting Graves disease. Whole-study findings and limits: Persistent patients had a count of shared public clonotypes (around 2,700) that exceeded that of new patients (966).

Trimming cost V 7 bases and J 7 bases, with 17 bases left between them. The CDR3 has 13 amino acids. The germline gives CDR1 SNHLY, CDR2 FYNNEI. According to the study, TCR beta libraries were built with iRepertoire HTBI primers and CDR3-region Arm-PCR. Under the authors' procedure: Samples collectively showed 62 TRBV and 11 to 15 TRBJ segments. TCRdb redid the calling of the multiplex PCR reads with MiXCR, one entry per CDR3 protein. TCRdb's processing, not the authors' own work, is the source of the V and J calls. Of about 610,000 distinct CDR3 sequences listed, about 16% are singletons. The time point here: newly diagnosed GD, antithyroid drugs for less than 3 months. RNA extracted from PBMCs served as the sequencing template. This clonotype was seen more than once but under ten times. Its antigen is not known. This same sample was also taken into another study, of T cells in Graves' hyperthyroidism and ophthalmopathy. As that study records: Blood also contained most expanded thyroid clonotypes above 0.001.

This rearrangement joins TRBV2 to TRBJ2-7, with D perhaps TRBD1 (6 bases). This material consisted of peripheral blood mononuclear cells (PBMCs), taken at new diagnosis, from a patient treated with antithyroid drugs. This TCR derives from a young man with Graves disease. DNA of the CDR3: TGTGCCAGCAAGGACAGACCCCTTCGGGAGCAGTACTTC. It codes for CASKDRPLREQYF.